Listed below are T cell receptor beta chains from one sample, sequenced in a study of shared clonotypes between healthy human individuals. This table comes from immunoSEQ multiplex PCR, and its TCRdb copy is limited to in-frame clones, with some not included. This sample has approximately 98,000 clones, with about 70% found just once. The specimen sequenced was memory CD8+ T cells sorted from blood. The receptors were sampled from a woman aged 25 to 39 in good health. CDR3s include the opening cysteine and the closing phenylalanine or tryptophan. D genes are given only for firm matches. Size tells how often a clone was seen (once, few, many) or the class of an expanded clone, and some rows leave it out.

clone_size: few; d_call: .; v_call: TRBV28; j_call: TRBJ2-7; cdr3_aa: CASSLGGYEQYF; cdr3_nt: TGTGCCAGCAGTTTGGGCGGCTACGAGCAGTACTTC
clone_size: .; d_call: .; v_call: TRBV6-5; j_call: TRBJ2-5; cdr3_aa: CASSPWDTQETQYF; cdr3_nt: TGTGCCAGCAGTCCTTGGGACACCCAAGAGACCCAGTACTTC
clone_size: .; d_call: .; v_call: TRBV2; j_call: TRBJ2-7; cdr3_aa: CASSQGGGRGNEQYF; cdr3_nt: TGTGCCAGCAGTCAAGGGGGAGGCAGGGGCAACGAGCAGTACTTC
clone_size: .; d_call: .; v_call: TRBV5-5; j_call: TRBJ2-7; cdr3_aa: CASSQDDASPSYEQYF; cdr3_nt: TGTGCCAGCAGCCAAGATGATGCGTCCCCTTCCTACGAGCAGTACTTC
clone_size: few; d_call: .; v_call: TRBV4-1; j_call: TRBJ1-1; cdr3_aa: CASSQDHRTEAFF; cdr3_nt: TGCGCCAGCAGCCAAGACCATCGCACTGAAGCTTTCTTT
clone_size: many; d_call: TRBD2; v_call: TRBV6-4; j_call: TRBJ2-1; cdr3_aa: CASSVSAGGFNEQFF; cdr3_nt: TGTGCCAGCAGTGTATCAGCGGGAGGCTTCAATGAGCAGTTCTTC
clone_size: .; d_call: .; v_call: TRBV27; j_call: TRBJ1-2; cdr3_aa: CASSLSRWGNYGYTF; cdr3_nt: TGTGCCAGCAGTTTATCGCGATGGGGCAACTATGGCTACACCTTC
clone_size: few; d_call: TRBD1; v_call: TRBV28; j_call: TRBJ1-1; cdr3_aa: CASRRLTGGGTEAFF; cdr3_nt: TGTGCCAGCAGACGCCTCACAGGGGGCGGGACTGAAGCTTTCTTT
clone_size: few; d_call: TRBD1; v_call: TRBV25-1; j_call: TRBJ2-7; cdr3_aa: CASSAGQGRPYEQYF; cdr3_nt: TGTGCCAGCAGTGCCGGACAGGGGAGGCCCTACGAGCAGTACTTC
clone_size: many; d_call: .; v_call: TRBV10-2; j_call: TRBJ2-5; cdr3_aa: CASRTRVEETQYF; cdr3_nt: TGCGCCAGCAGGACTAGGGTCGAAGAGACCCAGTACTTC
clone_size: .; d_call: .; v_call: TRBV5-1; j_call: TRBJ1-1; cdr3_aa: CASSLEPFMNTEAFF; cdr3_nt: TGCGCCAGCAGCTTGGAACCATTCATGAACACTGAAGCTTTCTTT
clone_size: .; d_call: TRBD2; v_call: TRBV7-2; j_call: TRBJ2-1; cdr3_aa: CASSLVGGRSYNEQFF; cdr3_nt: TGTGCCAGCAGCTTAGTCGGCGGGAGATCCTACAATGAGCAGTTCTTC
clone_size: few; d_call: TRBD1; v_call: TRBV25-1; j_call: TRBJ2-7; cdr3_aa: CASSDRTGRYEQYF; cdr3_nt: TGTGCCAGCAGTGACCGGACAGGGCGGTACGAGCAGTACTTC
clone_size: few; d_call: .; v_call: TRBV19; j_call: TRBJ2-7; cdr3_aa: CASSELATYEQYF; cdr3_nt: TGTGCCAGTAGTGAGCTCGCGACCTACGAGCAGTACTTC
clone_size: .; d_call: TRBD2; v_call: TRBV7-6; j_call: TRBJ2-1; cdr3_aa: CASRGVAGSSYNEQFF; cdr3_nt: TGTGCCAGCAGGGGAGTAGCGGGAAGCTCCTACAATGAGCAGTTCTTC
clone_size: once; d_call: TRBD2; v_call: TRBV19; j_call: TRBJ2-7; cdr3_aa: CASSIVGLAESSSYEQYF; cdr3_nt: TGTGCCAGTAGTATAGTGGGACTAGCGGAATCGAGCTCCTACGAGCAGTACTTC
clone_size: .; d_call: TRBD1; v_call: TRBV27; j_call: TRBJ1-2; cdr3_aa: CASSLRIGTGVNYGYTF; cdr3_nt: TGTGCCAGCAGTTTAAGGATTGGGACAGGGGTTAACTATGGCTACACCTTC
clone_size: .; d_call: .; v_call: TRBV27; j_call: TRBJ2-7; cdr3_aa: CASRGWDTTYEQYF; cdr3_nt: TGTGCCAGCAGGGGATGGGACACAACCTACGAGCAGTACTTC
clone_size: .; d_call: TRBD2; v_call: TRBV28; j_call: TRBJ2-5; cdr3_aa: CASTLSLAGQETQYF; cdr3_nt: TGTGCCAGCACTCTTTCGTTAGCGGGGCAAGAGACCCAGTACTTC
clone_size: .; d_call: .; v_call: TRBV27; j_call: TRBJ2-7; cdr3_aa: CASSFRSSYEQYF; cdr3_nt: TGTGCCAGCAGTTTCAGGAGCTCCTACGAGCAGTACTTC
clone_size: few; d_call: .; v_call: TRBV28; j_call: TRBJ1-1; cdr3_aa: CASSLPGTIGNAEAFF; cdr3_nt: TGTGCCAGCAGTTTACCCGGGACTATCGGGAACGCTGAAGCTTTCTTT
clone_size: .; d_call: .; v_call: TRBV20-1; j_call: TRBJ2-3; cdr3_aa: CSAREWGKQYF; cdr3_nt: TGCAGTGCTAGAGAATGGGGGAAGCAGTATTTT
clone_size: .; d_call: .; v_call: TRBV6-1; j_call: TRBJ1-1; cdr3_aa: CASIVGLMNTEAFF; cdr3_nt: TGTGCCAGCATCGTCGGACTTATGAACACTGAAGCTTTCTTT
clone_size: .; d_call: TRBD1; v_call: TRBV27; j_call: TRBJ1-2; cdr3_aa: CASSLNYGQGDGYGYTF; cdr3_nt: TGTGCCAGCAGTCTAAACTACGGACAGGGGGACGGCTATGGCTACACCTTC
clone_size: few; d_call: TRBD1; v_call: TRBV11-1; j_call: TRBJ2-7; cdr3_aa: CASSSGDSTYEQYF; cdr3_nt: TGTGCCAGCAGCAGTGGGGACAGCACCTACGAGCAGTACTTC
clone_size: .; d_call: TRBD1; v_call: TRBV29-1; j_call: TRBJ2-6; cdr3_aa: CSVNTGGSSTGANVLTF; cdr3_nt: TGCAGCGTTAATACAGGGGGAAGCTCCACTGGGGCCAACGTCCTGACTTTC
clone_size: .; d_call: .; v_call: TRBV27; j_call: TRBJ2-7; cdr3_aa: CASQDSGNYEQYF; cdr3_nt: TGTGCCAGCCAGGATTCTGGGAACTACGAGCAGTACTTC
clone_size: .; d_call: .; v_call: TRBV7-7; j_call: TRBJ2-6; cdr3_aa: CASSRLSMPQSRANVLTF; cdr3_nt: TGTGCCAGCAGCCGCCTGTCTATGCCACAAAGTCGGGCCAACGTCCTGACTTTC
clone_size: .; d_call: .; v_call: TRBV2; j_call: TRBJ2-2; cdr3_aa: CASSEKMAGGTGELFF; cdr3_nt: TGTGCCAGCAGTGAGAAGATGGCAGGGGGGACCGGGGAGCTGTTTTTT